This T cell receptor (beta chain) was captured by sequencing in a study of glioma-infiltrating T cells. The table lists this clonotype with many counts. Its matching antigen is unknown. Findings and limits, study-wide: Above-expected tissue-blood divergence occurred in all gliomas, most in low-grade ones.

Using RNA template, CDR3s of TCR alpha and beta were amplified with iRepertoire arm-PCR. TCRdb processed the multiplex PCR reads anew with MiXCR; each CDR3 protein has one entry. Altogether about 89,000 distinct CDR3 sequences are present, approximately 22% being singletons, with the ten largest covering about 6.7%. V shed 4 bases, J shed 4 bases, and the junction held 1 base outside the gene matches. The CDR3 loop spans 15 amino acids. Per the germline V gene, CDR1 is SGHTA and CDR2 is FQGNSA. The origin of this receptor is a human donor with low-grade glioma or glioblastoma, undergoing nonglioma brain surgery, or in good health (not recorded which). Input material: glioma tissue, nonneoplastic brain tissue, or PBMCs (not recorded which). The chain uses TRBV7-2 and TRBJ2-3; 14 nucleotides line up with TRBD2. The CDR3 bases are TGTGCCAGCAGCTGGACTAGCGGGAGGCCAGATACGCAGTATTTT. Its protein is CASSWTSGRPDTQYF.